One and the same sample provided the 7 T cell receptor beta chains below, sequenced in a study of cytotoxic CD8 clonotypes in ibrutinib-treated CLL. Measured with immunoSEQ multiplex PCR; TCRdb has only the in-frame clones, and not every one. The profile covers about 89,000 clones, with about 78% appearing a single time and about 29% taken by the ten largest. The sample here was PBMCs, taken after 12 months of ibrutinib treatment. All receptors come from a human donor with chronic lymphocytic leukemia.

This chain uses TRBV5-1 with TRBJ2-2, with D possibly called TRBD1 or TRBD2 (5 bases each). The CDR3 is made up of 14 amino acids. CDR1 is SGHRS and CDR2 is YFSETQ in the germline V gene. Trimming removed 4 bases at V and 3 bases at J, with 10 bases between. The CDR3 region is CASSVGPDTGELFF. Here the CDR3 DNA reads TGCGCCAGCAGCGTGGGACCAGACACCGGGGAGCTGTTTTTT.

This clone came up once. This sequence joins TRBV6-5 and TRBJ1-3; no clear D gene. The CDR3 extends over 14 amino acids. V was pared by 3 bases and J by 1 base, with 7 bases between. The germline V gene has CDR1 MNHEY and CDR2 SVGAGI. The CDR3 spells CASSYGGSGNTIYF. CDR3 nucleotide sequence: TGTGCCAGCAGTTATGGAGGGTCTGGAAACACCATATATTTT.

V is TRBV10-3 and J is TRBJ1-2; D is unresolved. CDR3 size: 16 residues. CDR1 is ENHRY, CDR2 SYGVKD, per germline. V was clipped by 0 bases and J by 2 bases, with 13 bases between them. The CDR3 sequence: CAISESYFTDNYGYTF. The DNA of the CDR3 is TGTGCCATCAGTGAGTCCTACTTCACTGACAACTATGGCTACACCTTC.

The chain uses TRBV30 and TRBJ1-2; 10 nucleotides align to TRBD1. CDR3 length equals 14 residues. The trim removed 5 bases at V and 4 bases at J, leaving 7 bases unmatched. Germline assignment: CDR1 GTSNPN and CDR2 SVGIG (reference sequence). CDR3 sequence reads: CAWGGQGVFYGYTF. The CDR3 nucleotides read TGTGCCTGGGGCGGACAGGGGGTATTCTATGGCTACACCTTC.

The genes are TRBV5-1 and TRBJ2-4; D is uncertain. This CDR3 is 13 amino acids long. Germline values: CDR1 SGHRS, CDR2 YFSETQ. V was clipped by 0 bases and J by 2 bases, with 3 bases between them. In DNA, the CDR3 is TGCGCCAGCAGCTTGGATCCCAAAAACATTCAGTACTTC. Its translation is CASSLDPKNIQYF.

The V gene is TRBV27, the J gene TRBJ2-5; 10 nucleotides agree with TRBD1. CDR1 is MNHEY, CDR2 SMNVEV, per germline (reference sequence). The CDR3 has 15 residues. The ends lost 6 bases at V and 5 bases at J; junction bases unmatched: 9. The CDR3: CASSPGTGVEETQYF. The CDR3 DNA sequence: TGTGCCAGCAGCCCAGGGACAGGGGTTGAGGAGACCCAGTACTTC.

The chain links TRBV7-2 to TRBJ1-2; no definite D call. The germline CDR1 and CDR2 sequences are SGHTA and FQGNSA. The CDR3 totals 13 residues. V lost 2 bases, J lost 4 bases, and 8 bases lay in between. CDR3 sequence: CASSLTTPYGYTF. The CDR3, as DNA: TGTGCCAGCAGCTTAACCACTCCCTATGGCTACACCTTC. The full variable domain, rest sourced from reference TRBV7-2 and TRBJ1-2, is GAGVSQSPSNKVTEKGKDVELRCDPISGHTALYWYRQSLGQGLEFLIYFQGNSAPDKSGLPSDRFSAERTGGSVSTLTIQRTQQEDSAVYLCASSLTTPYGYTFGSGTRLTVV.